These 16 T cell receptor beta chains came from one sample sequenced in a study of blood T cell repertoires in COVID-19. Assay used: immunoSEQ multiplex PCR; TCRdb lists only in-frame clones, some missing. The repertoire holds about 300,000 clones, with approximately 89% as singletons. What was sequenced was PBMCs or T cells enriched from blood (not recorded which). These receptors originate from a young woman who had recovered from COVID-19.

The chain joins TRBV7-8 to TRBJ1-5, with D perhaps matching TRBD1 (5 bases). The V and J ends lost 5 bases and 5 bases respectively, with 7 bases between them. Germline loops: CDR1 SGHVS, CDR2 FQNEAQ. The CDR3 has 12 amino acids. This CDR3 reads CASSLQDQPQHF. As DNA, the CDR3 is TGTGCCAGCAGCCTACAGGATCAGCCCCAGCATTTT.

The chain has TRBV5-1 and TRBJ1-5, with 7 bases that match TRBD1. The CDR3 has 14 residues. After removal of 3 bases from V and 2 bases from J, the junction contained 2 bases not matched to a gene. The V gene's germline CDR1 is SGHRS and CDR2 YFSETQ. CDR3 sequence: CASSSTGGNQPQHF. CDR3 sequence (DNA): TGCGCCAGCAGCTCTACAGGGGGCAATCAGCCCCAGCATTTT.

V usage is TRBV19 and J usage is TRBJ1-6; D is ambiguous. CDR1 and CDR2 (germline): LNHDA, SQIVND (reference sequence). V lost 11 bases, J lost 9 bases, and 29 bases lay in between. The CDR3 spans 17 residues. The CDR3 DNA is TGTGCCTCGCAAAGGTCGCGGAAGGAACAATTAGGTTCACCCCTCCACTTT. Residues: CASQRSRKEQLGSPLHF.

This clone has only a few counts. The chain recombines TRBV5-4 with TRBJ1-1; no clear D gene. The CDR3 is 14 residues long. The V end was cut by 0 bases, the J end by 1 base, with 7 bases between. Germline values: CDR1 SGHNT, CDR2 YYREEE (reference sequence). The CDR3 region is CASSLDRRNTEAFF. CDR3 coding DNA: TGTGCCAGCAGCTTGGATCGGAGGAACACTGAAGCTTTCTTT.

This chain links TRBV14 with TRBJ2-5, with D possibly matching TRBD2 (5 bases). With 3 bases removed from V and 5 bases from J, the gap between germline ends came to 10 bases. CDR1 SGHDN and CDR2 FVKESK come from the germline V gene. The CDR3 is 13 amino acids. This CDR3 is CASSQDSRETQYF. The DNA for the CDR3 is TGTGCCAGCAGCCAGGACTCTAGGGAGACCCAGTACTTC.

The rearrangement links TRBV2 to TRBJ2-5; TRBD1 might be the D (5 bases). From germline, CDR1 is SNHLY and CDR2 FYNNEI. CDR3 length: 14 residues. With 7 bases removed from V and 4 bases from J, the gap between germline ends came to 16 bases. In DNA, the CDR3 is TGTGCCAGCACCAGAAGTCAGGGTGGAGAGACCCAGTACTTC. Translated, it gives CASTRSQGGETQYF. The full variable domain, its missing parts supplied by reference TRBV2 and TRBJ2-5, is EPEVTQTPSHQVTQMGQEVILRCVPISNHLYFYWYRQILGQKVEFLVSFYNNEISEKSEIFDDQFSVERPDGSNFTLKIRSTKLEDSAMYFCASTRSQGGETQYFGPGTRLLVL.

The chain recombines TRBV11-3 with TRBJ2-1; 11 nucleotides agree with TRBD2. Germline assignment: CDR1 SGHNT and CDR2 YENEEA. With V trimmed by 0 bases and J by 7 bases, 8 bases remained unmatched. The CDR3 covers 17 residues. The CDR3 spells CASSLDELAGGRNEQFF. The CDR3 DNA reads as TGTGCCAGCAGCTTAGATGAGCTAGCGGGGGGCCGGAATGAGCAGTTCTTC.

This sequence joins TRBV11-2 and TRBJ2-1; D is ambiguous. Trimming left V 5 bases short and J 5 bases short, with 13 bases between. Germline V gene lookup returns CDR1 SGHAT and CDR2 FQNNGV. The CDR3 is 14 amino acids. CDR3 in DNA: TGTGCCAGCAGCCCAACTACCCAAAACAATGAGCAGTTCTTC. This codes for CASSPTTQNNEQFF.

V gene TRBV7-9 combines with J gene TRBJ1-4; no firm D call. Between the trimmed V and J ends, which lost 3 bases and 7 bases, there was a span of 6 bases. Per the germline V gene, CDR1 is SEHNR and CDR2 is FQNEAQ (reference sequence). This CDR3 spans 12 amino acids. CDR3: CASSLGSEKLFF. The CDR3 bases are TGTGCCAGCAGCTTGGGGAGTGAAAAACTGTTTTTT.

In this sample, this clone turned up once. This chain links TRBV4-1 with TRBJ2-3; 7 nucleotides match TRBD2. This CDR3 has 16 residues. Germline CDR1 reads MGHRA; CDR2 reads YSYEKL. V trimming: 3 bases; J trimming: 0 bases; junction bases outside the gene matches: 6. The CDR3 region has the DNA TGCGCCAGCAGCCAGGTAGCGGGCACTAGCACAGATACGCAGTATTTT. Its translation is CASSQVAGTSTDTQYF.

This clone was seen just once. The rearrangement links TRBV3-1 (or the pseudogene TRBV3-2) to TRBJ1-1; D ambiguous. This CDR3 contains 13 residues. Germline V gene data show CDR1 as LGHDT and CDR2 as YNNKEL (reference sequence). Trimming took 2 bases from V and 0 from J, leaving 4 bases between them. For the CDR3, the DNA is TGTGCCAGCAGCCAAACTCTGAACACTGAAGCTTTCTTT. Amino acids: CASSQTLNTEAFF.

The chain links TRBV19 to TRBJ1-2; D perhaps matches TRBD1 (5 bases). The CDR3 totals 16 residues. V gave up 5 bases and J gave up 4 bases, with 20 bases separating them. The germline V gene has CDR1 LNHDA and CDR2 SQIVND (reference sequence). DNA of the CDR3: TGTGCCAGTAGTCTGCGCGGGGCGGCAGGGTTCTATGGCTACACCTTC. Translated: CASSLRGAAGFYGYTF.

V usage is TRBV5-8 and J usage is TRBJ1-4, with 10 bases that match TRBD1. Germline CDR1 reads SGHTS; CDR2 reads YDEGEE. This CDR3 region has 18 residues. Unmatched junction bases numbered 18, after V lost 5 bases and J lost 8 bases. The CDR3 nucleotides are TGTGCCAGCAGAACGCCGGCCGGGACAGGGGTTTTTGGGGAAAAACTGTTTTTT. The encoded protein is CASRTPAGTGVFGEKLFF.

This rearrangement joins TRBV7-2 to TRBJ2-1; 10 bases are shared with TRBD2. Losses at the gene ends were 5 bases for V and 4 bases for J; bases not matched to a gene: 5. Germline CDR1 and CDR2: SGHTA and FQGNSA. The CDR3 extends over 15 amino acids. CDR3 residues: CASSPSGGVYNEQFF. The CDR3 DNA is TGTGCCAGCAGCCCAAGCGGGGGGGTTTACAATGAGCAGTTCTTC.

V usage is TRBV7-9 and J usage is TRBJ2-7, with TRBD2 matching 11 bases. Germline loops: CDR1 SEHNR, CDR2 FQNEAQ (reference sequence). The CDR3 is made up of 19 amino acids. V trimming: 2 bases; J trimming: 2 bases; junction bases outside the gene matches: 14. The CDR3 region is CASSLTLELAGGSAYEQYF. In DNA, the CDR3 is TGTGCCAGCAGCTTAACCCTGGAGTTAGCGGGGGGGAGCGCCTACGAGCAGTACTTC.

The CDR3 loop is CASSFPLNHRDKNTGELFF. CDR3 in DNA: TGTGCCAGCAGCTTCCCCCTAAATCACCGGGACAAAAACACCGGGGAGCTGTTTTTT. The chain joins TRBV7-8 to TRBJ2-2, with a possible D match to TRBD1 (6 bases). The ends were cut back, 3 bases at V and 2 bases at J, with 22 bases in the middle. In germline, CDR1 is SGHVS, CDR2 FQNEAQ. The CDR3 extends over 19 amino acids.